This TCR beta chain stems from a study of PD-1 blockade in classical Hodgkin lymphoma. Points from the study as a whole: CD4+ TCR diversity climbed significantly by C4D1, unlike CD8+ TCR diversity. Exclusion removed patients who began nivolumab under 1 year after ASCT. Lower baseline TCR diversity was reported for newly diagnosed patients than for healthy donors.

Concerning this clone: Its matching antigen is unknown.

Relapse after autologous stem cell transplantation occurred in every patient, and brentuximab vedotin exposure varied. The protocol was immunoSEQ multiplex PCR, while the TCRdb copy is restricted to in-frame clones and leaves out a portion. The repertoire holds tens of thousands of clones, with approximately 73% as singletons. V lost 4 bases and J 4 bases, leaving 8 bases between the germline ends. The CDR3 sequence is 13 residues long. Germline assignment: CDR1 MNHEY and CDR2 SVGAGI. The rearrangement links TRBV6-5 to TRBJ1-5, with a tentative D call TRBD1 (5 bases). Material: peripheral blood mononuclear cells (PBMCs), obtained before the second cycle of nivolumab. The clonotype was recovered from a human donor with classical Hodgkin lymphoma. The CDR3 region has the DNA TGTGCCAGCAGTTGGACATCAAATCAGCCCCAGCATTTT. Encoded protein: CASSWTSNQPQHF.